The T cell receptor beta chain described here comes from a study of T cell responses to AZD1222 COVID-19 vaccine. Pooled in the analysis were second doses at about 4 or about 12 weeks. Germline V gives CDR1 MNHEY, CDR2 SMNVEV (reference sequence). The CDR3 length is 14 residues. V lost 5 bases, J lost 3 bases, and 13 bases lay in between. Points on this clone: What it binds is unknown.

The study's findings and limits: The peak T cell response came first, and repertoires were sampled only after it. Clonal diversity was possibly underestimated; the donors were predominantly white British and more often female. Seropositive AZD1222 recipients at baseline numbered only 5 or 6.

Generated by immunoSEQ multiplex PCR, the TCRdb table keeps only in-frame clones and is missing some. The profile shows about 130,000 clones, approximately 91% of them singletons. The sequence derives from an adult who received the AZD1222 COVID-19 vaccine. The sample was peripheral blood, taken 28 days after the second AZD1222 dose. J is TRBJ2-5 and V is TRBV27, with a possible D match to TRBD1 (6 bases). The CDR3 loop is CASSPHRVEETQYF. CDR3 nucleotide sequence: TGTGCCAGCAGTCCTCACAGGGTCGAAGAGACCCAGTACTTC.